The 21 T cell receptor beta chains below were found in one sample sequenced in a study of identical twins (TCRdb year 2016). The receptor library was made with 5' RACE. Data came from an Illumina HiSeq 2000. Using fastp at Q25 and MiXCR, TCRdb reprocessed the public reads and kept productive beta chains. Under each unique CDR3 protein, matching rows form one entry showing the most common genes and DNA. Counted in this sample were around 530,000 distinct CDR3 sequences; roughly 15% of them appeared once. More than 0.4% of the sample is taken by the ten largest. This sample was shared with a second study, whose subject was yellow fever vaccine responses in identical twins.

The sequenced sample was CD4+ T cells sorted from blood. These receptors were taken from a woman between 18 and 29 years old in good health.

V and J are TRBV7-9 and TRBJ1-5; D might be TRBD1 (5 bases). Per germline, CDR1 SEHNR and CDR2 FQNEAQ (reference sequence). V gave up 0 bases and J gave up 4 bases, with 7 bases separating them. This CDR3 has 14 amino acids. This chain's CDR3 is CASSLAGQNQPQHF. CDR3 nucleotides: TGTGCCAGCAGCTTAGCGGGGCAGAATCAGCCCCAGCATTTT. The full variable domain, with the rest looked up from reference TRBV7-9 and TRBJ1-5, is DTGVSQNPRHKITKRGQNVTFRCDPISEHNRLYWYRQTLGQGPEFLTYFQNEAQLEKSRLLSDRFSAERPKGSFSTLEIQRTEQGDSAMYLCASSLAGQNQPQHFGDGTRLSIL.

This chain joins TRBV10-3 and TRBJ2-3; D is perhaps TRBD1 (6 bases). CDR1 is ENHRY and CDR2 is SYGVKD in the germline V gene. The germline V and J ends were trimmed by 11 bases and 2 bases, with 14 bases remaining between them. CDR3 length equals 13 residues. CDR3 nucleotide sequence: TGTGCCTCACAGGGTTCGGACACAGATACGCAGTATTTT. Its translation: CASQGSDTDTQYF.

CDR3 nucleotides: TGTGCCAGCAGCTTAGGAAGGGGGCAACAGGGGCCTGGGGCCAACGTCCTGACTTTC. This translates into CASSLGRGQQGPGANVLTF. This chain joins TRBV11-2 and TRBJ2-6, with 7 positions matching TRBD1. J gave up 2 bases and V 1 base, and 11 bases lay outside the gene matches. This CDR3 has 19 amino acids. In germline, CDR1 is SGHAT, CDR2 FQNNGV.

This clonotype appeared a few times. The V and J genes are TRBV6-5 and TRBJ1-2; possible D gene TRBD1, 6 bases. CDR1 MNHEY and CDR2 SVGAGI come from the germline V gene. V shed 6 bases and J shed 7 bases, with 12 bases lying between them. The CDR3 extends over 12 amino acids. This chain's CDR3 is CASRSQTGGYTF. As DNA, the CDR3 is TGTGCCAGCAGATCTCAGACAGGTGGCTACACCTTC.

This clonotype was seen at least ten times. V gene TRBV20-1 combines with J gene TRBJ1-3; no reliable D call. The V end was cut by 3 bases, the J end by 4 bases, with 13 bases between. The CDR3 has 14 residues. Per germline, CDR1 DFQATT and CDR2 SNEGSKA (reference sequence). CDR3 sequence: CSARNFSPGNTIYF. DNA of the CDR3: TGCAGTGCTAGGAACTTCAGCCCCGGAAACACCATATATTTT.

This sequence joins TRBV10-2 and TRBJ2-3, with D maybe TRBD1 (6 bases). This CDR3 comprises 18 residues. V shed 6 bases and J shed 4 bases, with 26 bases lying between them. Looked up from germline, CDR1 is WSHSY and CDR2 is SAAADI. The CDR3 DNA reads TGCGCCAGCAGCCTAAAACGTAAACAGGGATTCACCTCAGATACGCAGTATTTT. As protein: CASSLKRKQGFTSDTQYF.

This chain links TRBV6-5 with TRBJ1-5; a possible D gene is TRBD1 (5 bases). V lost 2 bases and J 3 bases, leaving 8 bases between the germline ends. Germline-derived CDR1 and CDR2 are MNHEY and SVGAGI. The CDR3 length is 14 residues. The chain's CDR3 is CASSYGDANQPQHF. The CDR3 nucleotides are TGTGCCAGCAGTTACGGGGACGCCAATCAGCCCCAGCATTTT.

This clonotype was recorded a few times. The chain is built from TRBV24-1 and TRBJ1-5, with a possible D match to TRBD1 (5 bases). The CDR3 is 17 amino acids. Germline CDR1 is KGHDR and CDR2 is SFDVKD. V lost 7 bases, J lost 2 bases, and 20 bases lay in between. The CDR3 loop is CATSPLFAGYRNQPQHF. For the CDR3, the DNA is TGTGCCACCAGCCCGTTGTTTGCAGGGTACCGCAATCAGCCCCAGCATTTT.

The sample holds a few counts of this clonotype. This chain uses TRBV10-3 with TRBJ1-3; no clear D gene. The CDR3 runs to 14 residues. V was shortened by 11 bases and J by 0 bases, with 14 bases between the two germline ends. In germline, CDR1 is ENHRY, CDR2 SYGVKD. CDR3 nucleotides: TGTGCCGGGCAGGACGGGAGCTCTGGAAACACCATATATTTT. Translated: CAGQDGSSGNTIYF.

Here the CDR3 reads CSAPGPGATDTQYF. The CDR3 nucleotides read TGCAGCGCCCCCGGGCCGGGAGCCACAGATACGCAGTATTTT. The chain uses TRBV20-1 and TRBJ2-3; D is possibly TRBD2 (6 bases). The CDR3 runs to 14 residues. CDR1 DFQATT and CDR2 SNEGSKA come from the germline V gene (reference sequence).

This clonotype was counted between two and nine times. The V and J genes are TRBV11-3 and TRBJ2-2; TRBD2 matches at 7 bases. This CDR3 has 17 residues. Germline CDR1 reads SGHNT; CDR2 reads YENEEA. With V trimmed by 2 bases and J by 4 bases, 10 bases remained unmatched. The CDR3 nucleotides read TGTGCCAGCAGCTTAACCTTCGGGAGGAGGGGCACCGGGGAGCTGTTTTTT. Translated, it gives CASSLTFGRRGTGELFF.

The chain combines TRBV6-5 with TRBJ1-1; D gene ambiguous. The CDR3 totals 12 residues. The V and J ends lost 0 bases and 7 bases respectively, with 6 bases between them. Germline V CDR1 and CDR2: MNHEY, SVGAGI. The CDR3 DNA reads TGTGCCAGCAGTTACTCGGGTTTTGAAGCTTTCTTT. Amino acid sequence: CASSYSGFEAFF.

This clonotype was counted a few times. The chain joins TRBV5-1 to TRBJ1-1; the match to TRBD1 covers 10 bases. The CDR3 is 18 residues long. Germline V CDR1 and CDR2: SGHRS, YFSETQ. V trimming: 1 base; J trimming: 5 bases; junction bases outside the gene matches: 14. The CDR3 bases are TGCGCCAGCAGCTTGTACCCCCCGGGACAGGGGAAAAATACTGAAGCTTTCTTT. As protein: CASSLYPPGQGKNTEAFF.

This clonotype occurred a few times. The rearrangement links TRBV2 to TRBJ1-1; D not certain. V lost 0 bases to trimming and J lost 1 base, with 6 bases between them. This CDR3 region has 14 residues. Germline V CDR1 and CDR2: SNHLY, FYNNEI. The CDR3 reads CASSEALENTEAFF. The CDR3 DNA is TGTGCCAGCAGTGAAGCTCTAGAGAACACTGAAGCTTTCTTT. Variable domain in full (rest from reference TRBV2 and TRBJ1-1): EPEVTQTPSHQVTQMGQEVILRCVPISNHLYFYWYRQILGQKVEFLVSFYNNEISEKSEIFDDQFSVERPDGSNFTLKIRSTKLEDSAMYFCASSEALENTEAFFGQGTRLTVV.

Only a few counts were recorded for this clonotype. The chain is built from TRBV20-1 and TRBJ2-6; D may be TRBD1 (5 bases). V was pared by 5 bases and J by 0 bases, with 8 bases between. This CDR3 contains 14 residues. CDR1 and CDR2 from the germline V gene are DFQATT and SNEGSKA (reference sequence). CDR3 nucleotide sequence: TGCAGTGCTCACGACAGCTCTGGGGCCAACGTCCTGACTTTC. As protein: CSAHDSSGANVLTF.

This clonotype occurred many times. The V and J genes are TRBV3-1 and TRBJ2-2; D is perhaps TRBD1 (6 bases). The CDR3 runs to 15 residues. Germline loops: CDR1 LGHDT, CDR2 YNNKEL (reference sequence). With 2 bases removed from V and 5 bases from J, the gap between germline ends came to 12 bases. The CDR3 spells CASSQQGWETGELFF. CDR3 bases: TGTGCCAGCAGCCAACAGGGGTGGGAAACCGGGGAGCTGTTTTTT.

This clonotype was counted a few times. The chain couples TRBV7-9 to TRBJ2-7; D remains ambiguous. The germline V and J ends were trimmed by 3 bases and 6 bases, with 9 bases remaining between them. The CDR3 length is 12 residues. From germline, CDR1 is SEHNR and CDR2 FQNEAQ (reference sequence). CDR3: CASSFSAREQYF. Written as DNA, the CDR3 is TGTGCCAGCAGCTTTTCAGCTCGCGAGCAGTACTTC.

The chain recombines TRBV20-1 with TRBJ1-2; 8 nucleotides align to TRBD1. The CDR3 contains 12 residues. CDR1 is DFQATT, CDR2 SNEGSKA, per germline (reference sequence). Trimming cost V 2 bases and J 6 bases; bases outside gene matches: 2. DNA for the CDR3: TGCAGTGCTAGACAGGGGGCCGATGGCTACACCTTC. Translation gives CSARQGADGYTF.

V and J are TRBV6-1 and TRBJ2-1, with 12 bases aligning to TRBD2. The CDR3 is made up of 14 amino acids. Germline values: CDR1 MNHNS, CDR2 SASEGT. The junction had 5 bases not matched to a gene; V was cut back by 6 bases and J by 8 bases. This CDR3 is CASSLRLAGDEQFF. For the CDR3, the DNA is TGTGCCAGCAGCCTCCGACTAGCGGGGGATGAGCAGTTCTTC.

This clonotype was detected a few times. This rearrangement joins TRBV12-3 or TRBV12-4 to TRBJ2-3, with 8 positions matching TRBD2. V lost 6 bases and J lost 1; bases outside the gene matches: 6. This CDR3 region has 15 residues. CDR3 sequence (DNA): TGTGCCAGCAGGGGAGCGGGAGTTCGCACAGATACGCAGTATTTT. This translates into CASRGAGVRTDTQYF.

The chain joins TRBV2 to TRBJ2-5; D possibly corresponds to TRBD2 (6 bases). V lost 4 bases and J 1 base, leaving 16 bases between the germline ends. This CDR3 is built from 16 residues. Germline CDR1 SNHLY, CDR2 FYNNEI. CDR3 region: CASSAGPSRGQETQYF. The CDR3 DNA follows: TGTGCCAGCAGTGCGGGACCTTCGCGGGGCCAAGAGACCCAGTACTTC.